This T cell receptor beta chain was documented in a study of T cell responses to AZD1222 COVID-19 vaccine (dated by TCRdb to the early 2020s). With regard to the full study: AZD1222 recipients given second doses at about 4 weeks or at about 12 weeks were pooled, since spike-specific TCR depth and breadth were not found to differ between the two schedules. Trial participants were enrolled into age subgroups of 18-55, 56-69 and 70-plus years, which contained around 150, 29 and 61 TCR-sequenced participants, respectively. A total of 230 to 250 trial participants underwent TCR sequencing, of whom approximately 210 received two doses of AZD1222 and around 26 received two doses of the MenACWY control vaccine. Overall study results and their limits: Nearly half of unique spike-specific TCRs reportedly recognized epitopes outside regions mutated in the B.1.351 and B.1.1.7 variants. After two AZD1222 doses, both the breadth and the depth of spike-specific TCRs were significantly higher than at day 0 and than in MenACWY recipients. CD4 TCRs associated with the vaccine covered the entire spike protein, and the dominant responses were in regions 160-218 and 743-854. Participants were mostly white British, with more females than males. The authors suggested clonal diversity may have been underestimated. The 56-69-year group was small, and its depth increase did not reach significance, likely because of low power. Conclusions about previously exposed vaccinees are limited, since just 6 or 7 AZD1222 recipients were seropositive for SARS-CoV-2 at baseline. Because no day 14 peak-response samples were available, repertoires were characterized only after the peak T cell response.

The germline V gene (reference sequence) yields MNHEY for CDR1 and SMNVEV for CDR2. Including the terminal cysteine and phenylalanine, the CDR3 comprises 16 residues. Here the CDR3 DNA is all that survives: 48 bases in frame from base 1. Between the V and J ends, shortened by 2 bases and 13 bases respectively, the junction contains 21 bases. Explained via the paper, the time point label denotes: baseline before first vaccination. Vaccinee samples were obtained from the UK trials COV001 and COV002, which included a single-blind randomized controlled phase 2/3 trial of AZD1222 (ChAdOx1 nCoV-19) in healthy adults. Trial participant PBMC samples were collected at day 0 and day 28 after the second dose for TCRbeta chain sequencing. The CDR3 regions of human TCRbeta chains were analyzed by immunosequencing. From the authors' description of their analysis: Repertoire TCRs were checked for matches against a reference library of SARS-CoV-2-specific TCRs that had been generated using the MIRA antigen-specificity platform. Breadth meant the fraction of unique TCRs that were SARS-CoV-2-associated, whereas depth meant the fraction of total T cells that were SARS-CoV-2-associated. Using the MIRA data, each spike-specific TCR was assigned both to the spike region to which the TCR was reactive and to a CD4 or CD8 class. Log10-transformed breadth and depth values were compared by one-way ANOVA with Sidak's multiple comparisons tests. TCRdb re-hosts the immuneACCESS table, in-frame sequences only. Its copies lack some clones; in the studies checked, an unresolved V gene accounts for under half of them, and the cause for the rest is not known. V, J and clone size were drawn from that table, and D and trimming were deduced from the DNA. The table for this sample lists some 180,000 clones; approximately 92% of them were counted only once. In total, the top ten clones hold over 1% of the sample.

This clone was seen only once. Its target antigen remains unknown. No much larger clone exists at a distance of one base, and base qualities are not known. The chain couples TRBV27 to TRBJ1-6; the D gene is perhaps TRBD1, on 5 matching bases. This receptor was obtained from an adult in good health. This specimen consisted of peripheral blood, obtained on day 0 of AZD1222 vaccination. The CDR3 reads CASSLTNSREVLPLHF. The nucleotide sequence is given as TGTGCCAGCAGTTTAACGAATAGCAGGGAGGTCCTCCCCCTCCACTTT.